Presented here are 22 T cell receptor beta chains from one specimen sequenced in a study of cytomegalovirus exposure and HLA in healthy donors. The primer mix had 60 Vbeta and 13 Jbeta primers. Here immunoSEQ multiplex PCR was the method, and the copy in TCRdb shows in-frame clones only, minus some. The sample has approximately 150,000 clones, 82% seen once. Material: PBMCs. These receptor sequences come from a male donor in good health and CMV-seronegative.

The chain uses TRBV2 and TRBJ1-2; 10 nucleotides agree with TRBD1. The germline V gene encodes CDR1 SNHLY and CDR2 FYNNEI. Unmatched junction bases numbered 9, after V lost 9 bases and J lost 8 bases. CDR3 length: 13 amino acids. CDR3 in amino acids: CARRDRGLRGYTF. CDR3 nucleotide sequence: TGTGCCAGAAGAGACAGGGGGCTGCGAGGCTACACCTTC.

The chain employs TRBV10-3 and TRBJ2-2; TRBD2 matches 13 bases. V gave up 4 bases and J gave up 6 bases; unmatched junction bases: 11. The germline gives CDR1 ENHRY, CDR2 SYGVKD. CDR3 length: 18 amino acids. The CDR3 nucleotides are TGTGCCATCAGTGTGGATCGACTAGCGGGAGGCGTTCCCGGGGAGCTGTTTTTT. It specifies CAISVDRLAGGVPGELFF.

CDR3 bases: TGTGCCAGCGGGGGAGGAGCCCAAGAGACCCAGTACTTC. Translated, it gives CASGGGAQETQYF. The chain is built from TRBV9 and TRBJ2-5, with a tentative D call TRBD2 (6 bases). Trimming took 7 bases from V and 1 from J, leaving 11 bases between them. The germline CDR1 and CDR2 sequences are SGDLS and YYNGEE. The CDR3 totals 13 residues.

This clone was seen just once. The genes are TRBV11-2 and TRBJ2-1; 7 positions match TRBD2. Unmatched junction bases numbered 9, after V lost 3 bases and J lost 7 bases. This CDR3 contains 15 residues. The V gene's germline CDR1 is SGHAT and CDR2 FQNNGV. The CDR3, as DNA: TGTGCCAGCAGCTTTCTGGCGGGAGTTGGGAATGAGCAGTTCTTC. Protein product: CASSFLAGVGNEQFF.

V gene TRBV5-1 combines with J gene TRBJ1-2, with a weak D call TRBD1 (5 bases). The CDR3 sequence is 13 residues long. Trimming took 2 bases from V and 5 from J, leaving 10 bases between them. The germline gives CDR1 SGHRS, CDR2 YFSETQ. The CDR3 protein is CASSLGRDYGYTF. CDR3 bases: TGCGCCAGCAGCTTAGGCAGGGATTATGGCTACACCTTC. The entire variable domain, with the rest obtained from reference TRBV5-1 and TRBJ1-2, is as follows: KAGVTQTPRYLIKTRGQQVTLSCSPISGHRSVSWYQQTPGQGLQFLFEYFSETQRNKGNFPGRFSGRQFSNSRSEMNVSTLELGDSALYLCASSLGRDYGYTFGSGTRLTVV.

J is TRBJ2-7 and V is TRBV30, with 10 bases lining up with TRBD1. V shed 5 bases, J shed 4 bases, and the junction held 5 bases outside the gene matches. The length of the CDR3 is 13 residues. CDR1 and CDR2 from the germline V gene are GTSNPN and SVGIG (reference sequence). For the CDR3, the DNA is TGTGCCTGGGCGACAGGGGGCGTTTACGAGCAGTACTTC. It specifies CAWATGGVYEQYF.

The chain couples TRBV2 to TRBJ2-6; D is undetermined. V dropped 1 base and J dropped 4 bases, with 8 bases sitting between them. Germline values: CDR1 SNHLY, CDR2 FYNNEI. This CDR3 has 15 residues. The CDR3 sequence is CASSEGAPGANVLTF. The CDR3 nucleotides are TGTGCCAGCAGTGAAGGGGCCCCAGGGGCCAACGTCCTGACTTTC.

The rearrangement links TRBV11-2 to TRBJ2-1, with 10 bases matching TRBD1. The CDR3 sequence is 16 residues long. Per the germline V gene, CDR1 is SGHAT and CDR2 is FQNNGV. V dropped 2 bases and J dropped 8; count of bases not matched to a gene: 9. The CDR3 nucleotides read TGTGCCAGCAGCTTAATGGGACAGGGGTACAACCATGAGCAGTTCTTC. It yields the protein CASSLMGQGYNHEQFF.

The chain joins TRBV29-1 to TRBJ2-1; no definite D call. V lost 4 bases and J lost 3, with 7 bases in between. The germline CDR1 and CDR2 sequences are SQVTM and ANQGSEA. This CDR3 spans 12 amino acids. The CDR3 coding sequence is TGCAGCGTTGTCCAGAACTACAATGAGCAGTTCTTC. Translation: CSVVQNYNEQFF.

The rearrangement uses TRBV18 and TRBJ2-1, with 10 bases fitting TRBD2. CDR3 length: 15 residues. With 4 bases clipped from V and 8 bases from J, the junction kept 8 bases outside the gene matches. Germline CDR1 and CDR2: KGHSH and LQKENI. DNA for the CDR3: TGTGCCAGCTCACGCGCTAGCGGGAGAGGGGATGAGCAGTTCTTC. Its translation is CASSRASGRGDEQFF.

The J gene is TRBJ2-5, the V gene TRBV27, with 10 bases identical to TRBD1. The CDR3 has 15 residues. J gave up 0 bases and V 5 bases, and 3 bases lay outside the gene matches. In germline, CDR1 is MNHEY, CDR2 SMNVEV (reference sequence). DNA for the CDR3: TGTGCCAGCAGTCCGGACAGGGGGTACCAAGAGACCCAGTACTTC. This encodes CASSPDRGYQETQYF.

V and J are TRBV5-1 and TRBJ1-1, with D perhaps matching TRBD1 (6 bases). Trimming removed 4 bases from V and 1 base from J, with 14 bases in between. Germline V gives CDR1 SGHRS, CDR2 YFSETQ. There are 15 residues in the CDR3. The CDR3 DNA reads TGCGCCAGCAGCCGCGAAGGGACACCGAACACTGAAGCTTTCTTT. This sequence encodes CASSREGTPNTEAFF. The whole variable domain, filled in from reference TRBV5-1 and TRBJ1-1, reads KAGVTQTPRYLIKTRGQQVTLSCSPISGHRSVSWYQQTPGQGLQFLFEYFSETQRNKGNFPGRFSGRQFSNSRSEMNVSTLELGDSALYLCASSREGTPNTEAFFGQGTRLTVV.

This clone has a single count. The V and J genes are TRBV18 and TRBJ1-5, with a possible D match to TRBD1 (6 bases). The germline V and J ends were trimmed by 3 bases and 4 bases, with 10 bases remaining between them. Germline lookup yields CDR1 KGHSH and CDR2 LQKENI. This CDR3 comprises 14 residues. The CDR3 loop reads CASSPNRVNQPQHF. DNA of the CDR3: TGTGCCAGCTCACCCAACAGGGTAAATCAGCCCCAGCATTTT.

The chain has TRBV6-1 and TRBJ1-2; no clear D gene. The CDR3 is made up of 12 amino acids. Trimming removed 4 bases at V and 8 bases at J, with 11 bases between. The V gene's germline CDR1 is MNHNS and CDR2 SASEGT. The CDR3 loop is CASSAVGVGYTF. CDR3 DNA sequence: TGTGCCAGCAGTGCAGTCGGGGTCGGCTACACCTTC.

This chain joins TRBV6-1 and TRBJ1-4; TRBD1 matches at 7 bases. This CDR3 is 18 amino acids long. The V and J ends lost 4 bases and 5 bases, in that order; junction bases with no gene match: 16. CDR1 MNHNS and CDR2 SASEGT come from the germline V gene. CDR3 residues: CASSAYRGSNLGNEKLFF. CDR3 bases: TGTGCCAGCAGTGCCTACAGGGGTTCCAATTTGGGGAATGAAAAACTGTTTTTT.

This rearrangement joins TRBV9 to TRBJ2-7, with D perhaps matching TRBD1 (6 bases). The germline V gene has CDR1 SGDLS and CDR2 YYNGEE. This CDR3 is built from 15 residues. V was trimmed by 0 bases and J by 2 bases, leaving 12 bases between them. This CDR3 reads CASSVVDGGPYEQYF. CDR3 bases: TGTGCCAGCAGCGTAGTTGATGGGGGCCCCTACGAGCAGTACTTC.

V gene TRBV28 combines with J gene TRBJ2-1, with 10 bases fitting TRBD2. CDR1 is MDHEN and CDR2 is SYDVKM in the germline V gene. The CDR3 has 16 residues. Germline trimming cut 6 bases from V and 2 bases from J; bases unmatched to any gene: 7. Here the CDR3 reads CASRGLATDAYNEQFF. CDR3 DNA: TGTGCCAGCAGGGGACTAGCGACCGATGCCTACAATGAGCAGTTCTTC.

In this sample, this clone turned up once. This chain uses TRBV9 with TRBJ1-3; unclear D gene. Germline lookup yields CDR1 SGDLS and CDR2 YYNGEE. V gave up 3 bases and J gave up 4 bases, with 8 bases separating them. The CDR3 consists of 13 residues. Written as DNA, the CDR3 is TGTGCCAGCAGCGATTCCGTCGGAAACACCATATATTTT. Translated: CASSDSVGNTIYF.

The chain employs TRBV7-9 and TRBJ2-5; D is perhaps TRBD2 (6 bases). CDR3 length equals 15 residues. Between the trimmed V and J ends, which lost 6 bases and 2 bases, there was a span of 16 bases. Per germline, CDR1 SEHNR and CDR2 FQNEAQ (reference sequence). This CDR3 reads CASSLFGGDQETQYF. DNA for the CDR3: TGTGCCAGCAGTTTATTCGGCGGGGATCAAGAGACCCAGTACTTC.

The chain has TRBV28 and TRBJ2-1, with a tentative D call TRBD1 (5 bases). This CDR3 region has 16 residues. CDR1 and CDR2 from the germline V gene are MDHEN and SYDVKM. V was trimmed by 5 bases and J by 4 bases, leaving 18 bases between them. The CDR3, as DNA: TGTGCCAGCAGTCCTGACGAAGGGGTGGGGTACAATGAGCAGTTCTTC. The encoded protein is CASSPDEGVGYNEQFF.

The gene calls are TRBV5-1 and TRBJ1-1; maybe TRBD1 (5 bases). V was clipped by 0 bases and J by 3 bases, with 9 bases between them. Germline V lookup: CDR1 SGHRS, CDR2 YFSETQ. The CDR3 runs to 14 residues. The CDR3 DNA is TGCGCCAGCAGCTTGGTGGGGCAGGACACTGAAGCTTTCTTT. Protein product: CASSLVGQDTEAFF.

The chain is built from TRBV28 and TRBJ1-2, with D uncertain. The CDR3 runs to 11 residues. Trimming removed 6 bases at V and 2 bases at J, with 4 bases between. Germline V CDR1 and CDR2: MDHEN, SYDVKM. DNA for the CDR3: TGTGCCAGCAGACAGAACTATGGCTACACCTTC. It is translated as CASRQNYGYTF.